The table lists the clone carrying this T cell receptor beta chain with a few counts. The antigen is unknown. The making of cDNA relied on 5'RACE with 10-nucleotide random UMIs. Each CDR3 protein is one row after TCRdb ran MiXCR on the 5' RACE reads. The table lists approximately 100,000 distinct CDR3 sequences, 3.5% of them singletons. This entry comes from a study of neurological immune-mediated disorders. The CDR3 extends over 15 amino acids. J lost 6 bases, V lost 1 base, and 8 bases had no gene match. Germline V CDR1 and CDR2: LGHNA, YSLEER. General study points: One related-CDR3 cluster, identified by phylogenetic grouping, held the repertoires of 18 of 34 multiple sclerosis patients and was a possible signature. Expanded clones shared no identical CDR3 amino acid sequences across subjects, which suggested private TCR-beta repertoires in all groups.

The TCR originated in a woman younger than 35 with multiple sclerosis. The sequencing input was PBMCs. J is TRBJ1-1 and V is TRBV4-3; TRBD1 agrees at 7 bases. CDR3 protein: CASSQADREVAEAFF. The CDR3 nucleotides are TGCGCCAGCAGCCAAGCTGACAGGGAAGTGGCTGAAGCTTTCTTT.